This is a list of T cell receptor beta chains from one sample in a study of blood T cell repertoires in COVID-19. Data came from immunoSEQ multiplex PCR; TCRdb stores just in-frame clones and leaves some out. The data show roughly 140,000 clones, approximately 80% seen once. Sequencing used peripheral blood. The receptors were gathered from an elderly woman in a cohort sampled during active or convalescent COVID-19. CDR3s include the opening cysteine and the closing phenylalanine or tryptophan. The D gene is left open where the match is weak. The listing skips clone size in some rows; elsewhere it reads once, few, many or a size class.

v_call	d_call	j_call	clone_size	cdr3_aa	cdr3_nt
TRBV5-1	-	TRBJ1-1	-	CASSLGGYNTEAFF	TGCGCCAGCAGCTTAGGAGGGTATAACACTGAAGCTTTCTTT
TRBV14	-	TRBJ1-1	-	CASSIGRSTEAFF	TGTGCCAGCAGCATAGGGAGAAGCACTGAAGCTTTCTTT
TRBV5-1	TRBD1	TRBJ2-3	-	CASSLTPGTVTDTQYF	TGCGCCAGCAGCTTAACCCCCGGGACAGTCACAGATACGCAGTATTTT
TRBV5-6	-	TRBJ2-4	-	CASSVGQGTLIRYF	-
TRBV3-1/TRBV3-2	-	TRBJ1-2	-	CASSQSSGYTF	TGTGCCAGCAGCCAATCATCTGGCTACACCTTC
TRBV27	-	TRBJ1-2	few	CASSLSYLGYGYTF	TGTGCCAGCAGTTTATCGTATCTAGGCTATGGCTACACCTTC
TRBV18	TRBD2	TRBJ2-5	-	CASSPPVPSGGGKETQYF	TGTGCCAGCTCACCACCCGTCCCTAGCGGGGGGGGCAAAGAGACCCAGTACTTC
TRBV9	-	TRBJ2-3	-	CASSVQSQGDTQYF	TGTGCCAGCAGCGTTCAAAGTCAGGGAGATACGCAGTATTTT
TRBV21-1	-	TRBJ1-2	-	CASSTLGVHGYTF	TGTGCCAGCAGCACCCTCGGAGTGCATGGCTACACCTTC
TRBV5-5	-	TRBJ2-1	-	CASSLGGDYNEQFF	TGTGCCAGCAGCTTAGGGGGGGACTACAATGAGCAGTTCTTC
TRBV2	TRBD1	TRBJ1-2	-	CASRRDRGPFYTF	TGTGCCAGCAGGAGGGACAGGGGGCCCTTCTACACCTTC
TRBV5-4	TRBD1	TRBJ2-2	-	CASSWKTGGGELFF	TGTGCCAGCAGCTGGAAGACAGGGGGTGGGGAGCTGTTTTTT
TRBV7-9	TRBD2	TRBJ2-2	-	CASSLRTSGGYTGELFF	TGTGCCAGCAGCTTACGGACTAGCGGGGGATACACCGGGGAGCTGTTTTTT
TRBV6-6	TRBD1	TRBJ1-1	-	CASSQLGQGNTEAFF	TGTGCCAGCAGTCAGCTTGGACAGGGGAACACTGAAGCTTTCTTT
TRBV5-5	-	TRBJ2-1	-	CASSLYSISYNEQFF	TGTGCCAGCAGCTTGTACAGTATCTCCTACAATGAGCAGTTCTTC